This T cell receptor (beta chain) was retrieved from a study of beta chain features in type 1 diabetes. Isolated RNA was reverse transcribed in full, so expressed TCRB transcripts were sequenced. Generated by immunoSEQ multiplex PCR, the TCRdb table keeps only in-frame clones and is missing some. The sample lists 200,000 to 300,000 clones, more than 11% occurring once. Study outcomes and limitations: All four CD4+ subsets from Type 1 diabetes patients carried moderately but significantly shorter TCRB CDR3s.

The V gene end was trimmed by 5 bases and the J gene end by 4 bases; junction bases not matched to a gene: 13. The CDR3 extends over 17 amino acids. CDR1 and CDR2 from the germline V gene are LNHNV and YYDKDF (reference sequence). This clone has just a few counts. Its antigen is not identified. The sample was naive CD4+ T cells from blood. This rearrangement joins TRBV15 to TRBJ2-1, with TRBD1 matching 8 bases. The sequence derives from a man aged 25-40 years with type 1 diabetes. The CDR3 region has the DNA TGTGCCACCAGCTCGGACAGGGAGTCCTCAGGGTACAATGAGCAGTTCTTC. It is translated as CATSSDRESSGYNEQFF.